This TCR beta chain is drawn from a study of T cell repertoires in cytomegalovirus infection. Study-wide context: HLA-C-restricted CMV epitopes, recently identified, and well-studied HLA-B-restricted ones were used by the study. TCR beta signatures that were public indicated CMV infection and matching HLA type. General study findings and limits: Clonotype analysis showed dominance of the ex vivo response by HLA-C-restricted CMV-specific TCR beta clonotypes.

This clonotype occurred many times. The antigen is unknown. TCRdb re-analysed the reads in MiXCR, keeping a single row per CDR3 protein. The sample records about 110,000 distinct CDR3 sequences, roughly 39% being singletons. Trimming cost V 1 base and J 4 bases, with 8 bases left between them. The CDR3 has 14 residues. The germline gives CDR1 SGHAT, CDR2 FQNNGV. The J gene is TRBJ2-1, the V gene TRBV11-2; no clear D gene. The receptor was derived from a human donor in good health (CMV status not recorded). Some clones in this sample may be carry-over from other donors' samples. Sequenced here: CD8+ T cells from cultured PBMCs, sampled from culture after CMV antigen stimulation. CDR3 sequence: CASSLVPDYNEQFF. CDR3 sequence (DNA): TGTGCCAGCAGCTTAGTCCCGGATTACAATGAGCAGTTCTTC. Combining the CDR3 with reference TRBV11-2 and TRBJ2-1 gives the whole variable domain EAGVAQSPRYKIIEKRQSVAFWCNPISGHATLYWYQQILGQGPKLLIQFQNNGVVDDSQLPKDRFSAERLKGVDSTLKIQPAKLEDSAVYLCASSLVPDYNEQFFGPGTRLTVL.